This is a list of T cell receptor beta chains from one sample in a study of blood T cell repertoires in COVID-19. Clones were sequenced by immunoSEQ multiplex PCR, and TCRdb holds only the in-frame ones, with some missing. The repertoire holds approximately 260,000 clones, with roughly 80% as singletons. Sequencing was done on a sample of peripheral blood. Receptors originate from a woman aged 55-69 years with active or convalescent COVID-19. CDR3s include the opening cysteine and the closing phenylalanine or tryptophan. The order of the fields is D gene, V gene, J gene, clone size, CDR3 DNA, CDR3 protein. The D gene is left open where the match is weak. A clone size is listed for some rows: how often the clone was seen (once, few, many), or a class if it is expanded.

TRBD1	TRBV6-5	TRBJ1-4	NA	TGTGCCAGCAGTTACACGACAGGGACTAATGAAAAACTGTTTTTT	CASSYTTGTNEKLFF
TRBD1	TRBV19	TRBJ2-1	NA	TGTGCCAGTAGTGCTCCGGGACAGGGTGTTGTTGAGCAGTTCTTC	CASSAPGQGVVEQFF
NA	TRBV5-1	TRBJ2-6	NA	TGCGCCAGCAGCCCGGCCTTGGGGGGGCAGGCTGGGGCCAACGTCCTGACTTTC	CASSPALGGQAGANVLTF
NA	TRBV5-6	TRBJ2-1	once	TGTGCCAGCAGCCCGCAGTCGGGCTCCTACAATGAGCAGTTCTTC	CASSPQSGSYNEQFF
NA	TRBV6-6	TRBJ2-1	NA	TGTGCCAGCAGTTACGCGAGGTTCGATGAGCAGTTCTTC	CASSYARFDEQFF
NA	TRBV2	TRBJ1-4	NA	TGTGCCAGCAGTGAAGAAGGGGGGGCAGGGCAAGAAAAACTGTTTTTT	CASSEEGGAGQEKLFF
NA	TRBV21-1	TRBJ2-7	NA	TGTGCCAGCAGCAAAGGGCGGGGGTTTTCCTACGAGCAGTACTTC	CASSKGRGFSYEQYF
TRBD2	TRBV19	TRBJ2-1	NA	TGTGCCAGTAGTTCTAGCGGGGGCCCCTCGGGGTATGAGCAGTTCTTC	CASSSSGGPSGYEQFF
NA	TRBV5-8	TRBJ1-1	NA	TGTGCCAGCAGCGGGGGGAGGAGAGAAGCTTTCTTT	CASSGGRREAFF
TRBD1	TRBV7-2	TRBJ2-5	NA	TGTGCCAGCAGCTTAAACAGGGGAAAGTCAGAGACCCAGTACTTC	CASSLNRGKSETQYF
NA	TRBV19	TRBJ1-4	few	TGTGCCAGTAGTGGTAGTCGACGGAGGACCCCAACTAATGAAAAACTGTTTTTT	CASSGSRRRTPTNEKLFF
NA	TRBV7-2	TRBJ2-7	once	TGTGCCAGCAGCCAATCCTACCACTCCTACGAGCAGTACTTC	CASSQSYHSYEQYF
NA	TRBV19	TRBJ1-1	few	TGTGCCAGTAGTATATTTGCGGGGGTTGAGACTGAAGCTTTCTTT	CASSIFAGVETEAFF
TRBD1	TRBV7-6	TRBJ2-2	NA	TGTGCCAGCAGCTTAGTCGGCGGGACAGGGAGGAGAGCCGGGGAGCTGTTTTTT	CASSLVGGTGRRAGELFF
NA	TRBV20-1	TRBJ1-2	NA	TGCAGTGCTAGTCGGGGGGCCGGGTATGGCTACACCTTC	CSASRGAGYGYTF
TRBD1	TRBV10-3	TRBJ2-5	NA	TGTGCCATCAGTGGGGACAGGGGACAAGAGACCCAGTACTTC	CAISGDRGQETQYF